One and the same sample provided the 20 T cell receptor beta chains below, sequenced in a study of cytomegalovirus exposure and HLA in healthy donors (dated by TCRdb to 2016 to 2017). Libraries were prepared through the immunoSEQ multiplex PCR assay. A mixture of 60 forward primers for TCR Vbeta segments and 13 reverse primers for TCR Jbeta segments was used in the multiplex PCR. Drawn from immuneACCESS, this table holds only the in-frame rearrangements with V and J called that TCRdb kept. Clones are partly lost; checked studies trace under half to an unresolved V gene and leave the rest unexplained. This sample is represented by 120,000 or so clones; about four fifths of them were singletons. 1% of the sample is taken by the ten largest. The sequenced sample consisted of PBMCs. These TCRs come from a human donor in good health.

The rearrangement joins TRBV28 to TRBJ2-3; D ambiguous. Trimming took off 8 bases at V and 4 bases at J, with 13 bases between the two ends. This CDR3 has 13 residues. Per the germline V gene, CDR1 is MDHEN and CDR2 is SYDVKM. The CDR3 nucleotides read TGTGCCAGCTACCAGGCCCTCTCAGATACGCAGTATTTT. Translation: CASYQALSDTQYF.

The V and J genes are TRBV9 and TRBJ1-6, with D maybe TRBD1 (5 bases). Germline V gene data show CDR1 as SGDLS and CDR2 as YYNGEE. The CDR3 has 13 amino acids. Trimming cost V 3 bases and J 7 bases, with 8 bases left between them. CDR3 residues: CASSAQGNSPLHF. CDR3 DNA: TGTGCCAGCAGCGCCCAGGGCAATTCACCCCTCCACTTT.

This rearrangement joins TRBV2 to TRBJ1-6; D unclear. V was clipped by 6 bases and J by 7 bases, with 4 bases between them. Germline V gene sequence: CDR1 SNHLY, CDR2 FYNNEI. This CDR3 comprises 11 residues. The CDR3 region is CASRTNSPLHF. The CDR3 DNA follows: TGTGCCAGCAGGACAAATTCACCCCTCCACTTT.

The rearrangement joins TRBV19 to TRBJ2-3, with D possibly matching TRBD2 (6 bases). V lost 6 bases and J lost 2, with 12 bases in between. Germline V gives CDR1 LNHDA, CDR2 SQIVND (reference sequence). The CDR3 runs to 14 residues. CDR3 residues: CASRKGGLTDTQYF. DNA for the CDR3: TGTGCCAGTAGGAAGGGAGGTCTCACAGATACGCAGTATTTT.

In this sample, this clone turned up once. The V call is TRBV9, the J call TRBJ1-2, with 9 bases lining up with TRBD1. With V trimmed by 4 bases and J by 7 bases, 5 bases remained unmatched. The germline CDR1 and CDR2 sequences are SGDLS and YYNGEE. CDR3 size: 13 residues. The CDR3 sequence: CASSQQGAFGYTF. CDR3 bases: TGTGCCAGCAGCCAACAGGGGGCTTTTGGCTACACCTTC.

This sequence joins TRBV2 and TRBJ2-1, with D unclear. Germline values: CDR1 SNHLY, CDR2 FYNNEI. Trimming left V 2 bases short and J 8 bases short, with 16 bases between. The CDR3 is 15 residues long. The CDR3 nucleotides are TGTGCCAGCAGTGAATTTGGGCTAATACGGCATGAGCAGTTCTTC. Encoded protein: CASSEFGLIRHEQFF.

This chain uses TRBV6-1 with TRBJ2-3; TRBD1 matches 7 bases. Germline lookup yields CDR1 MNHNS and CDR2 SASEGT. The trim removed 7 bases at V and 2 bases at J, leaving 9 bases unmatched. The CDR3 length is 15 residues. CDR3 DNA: TGTGCCAGCACCCTACAAGGGGGCAACACAGATACGCAGTATTTT. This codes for CASTLQGGNTDTQYF.

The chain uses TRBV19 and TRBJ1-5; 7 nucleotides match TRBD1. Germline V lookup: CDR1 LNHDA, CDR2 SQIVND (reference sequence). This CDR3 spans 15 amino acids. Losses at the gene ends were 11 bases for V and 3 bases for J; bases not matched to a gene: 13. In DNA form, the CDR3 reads TGTGCCGGGTCAGGCGGAGGGGGCCACAATCAGCCCCAGCATTTT. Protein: CAGSGGGGHNQPQHF.

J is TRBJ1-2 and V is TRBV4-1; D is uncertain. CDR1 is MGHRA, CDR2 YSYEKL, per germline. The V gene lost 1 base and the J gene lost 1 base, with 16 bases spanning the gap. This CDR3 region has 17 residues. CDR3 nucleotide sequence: TGCGCCAGCAGCCAAGCCATCGTCCAGCAGGATAACTATGGCTACACCTTC. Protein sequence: CASSQAIVQQDNYGYTF.

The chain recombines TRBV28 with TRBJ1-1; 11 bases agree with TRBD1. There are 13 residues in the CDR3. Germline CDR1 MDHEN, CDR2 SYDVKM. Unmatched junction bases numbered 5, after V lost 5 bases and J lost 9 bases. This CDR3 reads CASSGQGASQAFF. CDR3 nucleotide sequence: TGTGCCAGCAGTGGACAGGGGGCATCTCAAGCTTTCTTT.

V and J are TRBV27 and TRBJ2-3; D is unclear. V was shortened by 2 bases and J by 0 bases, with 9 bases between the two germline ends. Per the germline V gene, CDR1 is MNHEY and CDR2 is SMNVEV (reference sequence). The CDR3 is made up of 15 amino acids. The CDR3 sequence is CASSLGGPSTDTQYF. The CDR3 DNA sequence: TGTGCCAGCAGTTTAGGTGGGCCGAGCACAGATACGCAGTATTTT.

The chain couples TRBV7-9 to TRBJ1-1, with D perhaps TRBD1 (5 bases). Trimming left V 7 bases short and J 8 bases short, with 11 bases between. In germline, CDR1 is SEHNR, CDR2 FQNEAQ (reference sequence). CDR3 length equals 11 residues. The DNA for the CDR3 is TGTGCCAGCACAGGGATAGGCGAAGCTTTCTTT. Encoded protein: CASTGIGEAFF.

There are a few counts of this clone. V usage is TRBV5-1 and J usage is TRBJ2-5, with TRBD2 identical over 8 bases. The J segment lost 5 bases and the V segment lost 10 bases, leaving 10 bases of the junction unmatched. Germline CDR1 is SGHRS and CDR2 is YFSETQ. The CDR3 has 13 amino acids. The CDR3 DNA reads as TGCGCCGGCTCGGCGGGGGGCGGGGAGACCCAGTACTTC. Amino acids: CAGSAGGGETQYF.

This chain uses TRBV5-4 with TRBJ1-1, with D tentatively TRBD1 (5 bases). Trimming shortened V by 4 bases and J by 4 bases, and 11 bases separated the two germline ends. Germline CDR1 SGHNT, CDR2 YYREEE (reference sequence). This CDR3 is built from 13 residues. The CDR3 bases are TGTGCCAGCAGCCTGGAGCAGGGCACTGAAGCTTTCTTT. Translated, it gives CASSLEQGTEAFF.

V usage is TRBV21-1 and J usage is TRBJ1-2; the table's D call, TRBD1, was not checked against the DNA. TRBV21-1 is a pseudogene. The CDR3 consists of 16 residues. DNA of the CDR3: TGTGCCAGCAGCAGCTTCGCCGGACAGCGAAACTATGGCTACACCTTC. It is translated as CASSSFAGQRNYGYTF.

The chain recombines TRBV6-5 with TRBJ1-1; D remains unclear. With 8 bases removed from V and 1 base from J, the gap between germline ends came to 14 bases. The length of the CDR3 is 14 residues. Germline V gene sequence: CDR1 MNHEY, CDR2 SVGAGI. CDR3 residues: CASRGRGQNTEAFF. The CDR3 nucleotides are TGTGCCAGCCGCGGGAGAGGGCAGAACACTGAAGCTTTCTTT.

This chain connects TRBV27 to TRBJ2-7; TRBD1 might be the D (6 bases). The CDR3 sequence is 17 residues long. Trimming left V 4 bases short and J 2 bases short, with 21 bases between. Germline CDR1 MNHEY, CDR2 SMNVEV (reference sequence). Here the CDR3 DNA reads TGTGCCAGCAGTTCAGTCGTCAGGCAGGGGATTCCCTACGAGCAGTACTTC. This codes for CASSSVVRQGIPYEQYF.

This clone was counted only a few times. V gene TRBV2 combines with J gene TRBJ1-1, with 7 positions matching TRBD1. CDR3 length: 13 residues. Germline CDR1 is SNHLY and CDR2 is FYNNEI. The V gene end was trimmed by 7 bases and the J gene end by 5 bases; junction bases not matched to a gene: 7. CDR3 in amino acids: CASNEDRTTEAFF. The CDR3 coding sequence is TGTGCCAGCAATGAGGACAGGACGACTGAAGCTTTCTTT.

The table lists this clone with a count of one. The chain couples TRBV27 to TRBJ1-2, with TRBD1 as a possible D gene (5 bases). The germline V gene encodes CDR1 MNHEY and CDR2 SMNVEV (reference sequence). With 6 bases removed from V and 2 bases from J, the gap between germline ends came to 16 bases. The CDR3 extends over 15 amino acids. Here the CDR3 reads CASRIQEGRNYGYTF. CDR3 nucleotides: TGTGCCAGCAGGATACAGGAGGGGAGGAACTATGGCTACACCTTC.

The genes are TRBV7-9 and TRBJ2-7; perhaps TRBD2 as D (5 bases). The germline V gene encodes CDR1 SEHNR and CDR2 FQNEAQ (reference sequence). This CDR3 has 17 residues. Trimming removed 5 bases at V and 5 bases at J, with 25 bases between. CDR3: CASSTLWRVGRLDEQYF. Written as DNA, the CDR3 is TGTGCCAGCAGCACCCTCTGGCGGGTAGGGAGATTGGACGAGCAGTACTTC.